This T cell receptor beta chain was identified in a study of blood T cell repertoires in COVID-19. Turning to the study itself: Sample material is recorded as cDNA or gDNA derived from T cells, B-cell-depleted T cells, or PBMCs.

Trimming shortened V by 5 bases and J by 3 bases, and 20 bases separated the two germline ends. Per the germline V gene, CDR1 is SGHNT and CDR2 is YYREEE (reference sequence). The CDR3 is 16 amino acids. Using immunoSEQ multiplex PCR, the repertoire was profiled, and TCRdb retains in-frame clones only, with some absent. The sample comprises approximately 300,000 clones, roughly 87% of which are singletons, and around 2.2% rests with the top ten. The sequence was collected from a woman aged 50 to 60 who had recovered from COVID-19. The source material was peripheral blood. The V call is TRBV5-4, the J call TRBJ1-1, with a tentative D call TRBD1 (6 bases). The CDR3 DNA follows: TGTGCCAGCAGAAAATTTGCCGCGGGGGGGCACACTGAAGCTTTCTTT. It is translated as CASRKFAAGGHTEAFF. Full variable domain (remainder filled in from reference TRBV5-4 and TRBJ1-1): ETGVTQSPTHLIKTRGQQVTLRCSSQSGHNTVSWYQQALGQGPQFIFQYYREEENGRGNFPPRFSGLQFPNYSSELNVNALELDDSALYLCASRKFAAGGHTEAFFGQGTRLTVV.